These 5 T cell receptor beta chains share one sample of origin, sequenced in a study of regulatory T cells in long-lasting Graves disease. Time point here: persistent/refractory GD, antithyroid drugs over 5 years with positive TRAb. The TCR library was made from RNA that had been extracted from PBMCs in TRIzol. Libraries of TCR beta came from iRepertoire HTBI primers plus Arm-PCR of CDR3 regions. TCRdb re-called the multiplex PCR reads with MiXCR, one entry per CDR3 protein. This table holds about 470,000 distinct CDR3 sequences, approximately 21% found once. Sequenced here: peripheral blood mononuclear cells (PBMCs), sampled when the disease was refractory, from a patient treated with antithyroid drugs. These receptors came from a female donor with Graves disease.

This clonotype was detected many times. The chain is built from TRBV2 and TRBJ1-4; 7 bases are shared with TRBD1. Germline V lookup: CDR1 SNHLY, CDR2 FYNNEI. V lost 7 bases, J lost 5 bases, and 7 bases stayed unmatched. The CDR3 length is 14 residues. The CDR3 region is CASKKDRSNEKLFF. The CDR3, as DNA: TGTGCCAGCAAGAAGGACAGGTCGAATGAAAAACTGTTTTTT. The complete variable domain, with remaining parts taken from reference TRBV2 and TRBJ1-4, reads EPEVTQTPSHQVTQMGQEVILRCVPISNHLYFYWYRQILGQKVEFLVSFYNNEISEKSEIFDDQFSVERPDGSNFTLKIRSTKLEDSAMYFCASKKDRSNEKLFFGSGTQLSVL.

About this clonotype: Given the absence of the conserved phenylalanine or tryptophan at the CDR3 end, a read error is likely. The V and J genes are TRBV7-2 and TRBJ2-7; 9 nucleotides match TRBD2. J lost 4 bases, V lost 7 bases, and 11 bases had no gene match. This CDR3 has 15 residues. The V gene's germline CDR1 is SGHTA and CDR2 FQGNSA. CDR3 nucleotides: TGTGCCAGCACTCCCGGGTCAGCGGGAGGTTACGAGCAGTACCTC. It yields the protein CASTPGSAGGYEQYL.

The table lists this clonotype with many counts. CDR3 region: CSAREGLGETQYF. CDR3 nucleotide sequence: TGCAGTGCTAGAGAGGGATTGGGAGAGACCCAGTACTTC. The rearrangement uses TRBV20-1 and TRBJ2-5; D remains unclear. Germline-derived CDR1 and CDR2 are DFQATT and SNEGSKA (reference sequence). The CDR3 loop spans 13 amino acids. V was cut by 0 bases and J by 4 bases, with 9 bases left in between.

CDR3 region: CASRTSAGVGYTF. The DNA of the CDR3 is TGTGCCAGCAGGACTAGTGCGGGGGTCGGCTACACCTTC. The chain has TRBV6-1 and TRBJ1-2, with a weak D call TRBD1 (5 bases). Between the trimmed V and J ends, which lost 6 bases and 8 bases, there was a span of 16 bases. Germline V gives CDR1 MNHNS, CDR2 SASEGT. This CDR3 has 13 amino acids.

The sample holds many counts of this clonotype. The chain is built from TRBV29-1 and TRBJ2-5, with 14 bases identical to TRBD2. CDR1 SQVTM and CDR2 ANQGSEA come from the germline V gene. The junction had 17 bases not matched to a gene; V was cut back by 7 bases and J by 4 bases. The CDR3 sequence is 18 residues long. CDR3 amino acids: CSAVPTSGRALVLETQYF. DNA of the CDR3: TGCAGCGCTGTACCGACTAGCGGGAGGGCCCTCGTCTTAGAGACCCAGTACTTC.